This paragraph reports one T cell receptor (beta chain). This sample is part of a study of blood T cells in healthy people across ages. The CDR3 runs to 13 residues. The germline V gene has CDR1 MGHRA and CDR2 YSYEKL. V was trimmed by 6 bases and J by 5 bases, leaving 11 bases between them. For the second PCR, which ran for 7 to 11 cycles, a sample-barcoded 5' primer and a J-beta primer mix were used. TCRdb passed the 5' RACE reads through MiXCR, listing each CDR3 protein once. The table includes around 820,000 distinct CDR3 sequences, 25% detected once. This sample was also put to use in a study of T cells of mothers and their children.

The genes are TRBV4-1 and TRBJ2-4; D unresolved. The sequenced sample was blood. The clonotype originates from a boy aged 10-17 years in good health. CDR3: CASREPGQNIQYF. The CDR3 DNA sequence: TGCGCCAGCAGAGAACCAGGCCAAAACATTCAGTACTTC.